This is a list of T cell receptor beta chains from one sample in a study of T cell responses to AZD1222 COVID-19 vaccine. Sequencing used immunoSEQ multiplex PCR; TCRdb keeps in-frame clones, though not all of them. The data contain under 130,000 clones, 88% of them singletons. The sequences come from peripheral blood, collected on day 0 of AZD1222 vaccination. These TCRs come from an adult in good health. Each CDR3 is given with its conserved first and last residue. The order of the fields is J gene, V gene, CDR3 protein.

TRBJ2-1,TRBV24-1,CATSDRTSGRNEQFF
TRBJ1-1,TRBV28,CASSFANTEAFF
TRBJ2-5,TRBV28,CASSIGHTQETQYF
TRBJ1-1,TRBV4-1,CASSQESVGGRVLAFF
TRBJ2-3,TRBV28,CASTGTSGWSTDTQYF
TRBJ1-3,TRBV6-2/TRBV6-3,CASSYASATIYF
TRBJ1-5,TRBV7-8,CASSYGTGKEGPQHF
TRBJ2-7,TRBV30,CAWSVGGSSYEQYF
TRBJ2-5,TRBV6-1,CASSEVVSTQYF
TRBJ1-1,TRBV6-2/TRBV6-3,CASSTQQGAGTEAFF
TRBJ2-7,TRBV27,CASSRARGEYEQYF
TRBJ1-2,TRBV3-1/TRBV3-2,CASSLGTSYGYTF
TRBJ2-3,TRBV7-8,CASSFRTGYLSRTDTQYF
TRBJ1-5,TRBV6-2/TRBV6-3,CASSSIYTSGNQPQHF
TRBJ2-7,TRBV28,CASRPDSYEQYF
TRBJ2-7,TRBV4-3,CASSQETTGSEQYF
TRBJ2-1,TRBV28,CASSFISLSQGANEQFF
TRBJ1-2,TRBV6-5,CASSYSRAGYYGYTF
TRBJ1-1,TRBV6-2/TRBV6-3,CASSYLGTEAFF
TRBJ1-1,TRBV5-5,CASSTLHEDYTEAFF
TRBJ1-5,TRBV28,CASKQGGKNQPQHF
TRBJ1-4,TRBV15,CATSRGGQGLANEKLFF
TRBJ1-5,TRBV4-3,CASSQDPNNWRQPQHF
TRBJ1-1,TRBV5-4,CASSSSQSTEAFF
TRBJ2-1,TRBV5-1,CASSALDRGPYNEQFF
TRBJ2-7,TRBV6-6,CASSYGSRGLYEQYF
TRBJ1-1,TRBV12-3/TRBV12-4,CASGRGNTEAFF
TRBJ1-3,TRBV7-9,CASSVNRDAYQF
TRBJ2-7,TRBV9,CASSPSAPSYEQYF